Presented here are 20 T cell receptor beta chains from one specimen sequenced in a study of CD8+CD57+ T cells in acquired aplastic anemia. Investigators profiled TCR beta VDJ and CDR3 from genomic DNA template. TCRdb reprocessed the reads with MiXCR, giving one entry per CDR3 protein. The sample lists roughly 280,000 distinct CDR3 sequences, roughly 53% occurring once. The authors sequenced patients whose flow cytometry had shown CD8+CD57+ cell expansion. Sequences were obtained from sorted CD4+, CD8+, or CD8+CD57+ T cells (not recorded which) from PBMCs. The receptors derive from a human donor with aplastic anemia.

This clonotype was observed many times. The J gene is TRBJ2-1, the V gene TRBV27, with 12 bases aligning to TRBD2. The CDR3 length is 14 residues. With 6 bases clipped from V and 9 bases from J, the junction kept 6 bases outside the gene matches. Per the germline V gene, CDR1 is MNHEY and CDR2 is SMNVEV (reference sequence). The CDR3 DNA follows: TGTGCCAGCAGGGCTAGCGGGGGGGCGGGTGAGCAGTTCTTC. As protein: CASRASGGAGEQFF.

This clonotype was found many times. This chain connects TRBV6-6 to TRBJ1-4; TRBD1 matches at 9 bases. V lost 6 bases and J lost 7; bases outside the gene matches: 6. Germline CDR1 reads MNHNY; CDR2 reads SVGAGI (reference sequence). The CDR3 totals 14 residues. CDR3 residues: CASRTGGGGEKLFF. Written as DNA, the CDR3 is TGTGCCAGCAGAACAGGGGGCGGTGGTGAAAAACTGTTTTTT.

Worth noting for this clonotype: A much larger clone lies a single base off, so this may be a read error. Because the CDR3 is missing its conserved closing phenylalanine or tryptophan, this is likely a read error. The chain uses TRBV3-1 and TRBJ1-2; TRBD1 aligns across 10 bases. Trimming took 1 base from V and 2 from J; bases not matched to a gene: 7. The CDR3 covers 17 residues. CDR1 is LGHDT and CDR2 is YNNKEL in the germline V gene (reference sequence). The CDR3 is CASSQGGGTGANYGYTS. The CDR3 nucleotides read TGTGCCAGCAGCCAAGGAGGAGGGACAGGGGCCAACTATGGCTACACCTCC.

The chain uses TRBV7-8 and TRBJ2-7, with D maybe TRBD1 (5 bases). This CDR3 is built from 14 residues. Per the germline V gene, CDR1 is SGHVS and CDR2 is FQNEAQ. V was trimmed by 6 bases and J by 3 bases, leaving 15 bases between them. The CDR3 DNA sequence: TGTGCCAGCAGAGCAGGACATGGAGACTACGAGCAGTACTTC. This translates into CASRAGHGDYEQYF.

The chain has TRBV27 and TRBJ2-6; 8 positions match TRBD1. The length of the CDR3 is 16 residues. Germline CDR1 MNHEY, CDR2 SMNVEV (reference sequence). V lost 6 bases and J lost 3; bases outside the gene matches: 7. The DNA of the CDR3 is TGTGCCAGCAGACGTCCAGGGGGCTTTGGGGCCAACGTCCTGACTTTC. This gives the protein CASRRPGGFGANVLTF. Based on the CDR3 plus reference TRBV27 and TRBJ2-6, the full variable domain is EAQVTQNPRYLITVTGKKLTVTCSQNMNHEYMSWYRQDPGLGLRQIYYSMNVEVTDKGDVPEGYKVSRKEKRNFPLILESPSPNQTSLYFCASRRPGGFGANVLTFGAGSRLTVL.

The chain uses TRBV7-8 and TRBJ2-3; D possibly corresponds to TRBD1 (6 bases). CDR1 is SGHVS, CDR2 FQNEAQ, per germline. The CDR3 length is 14 residues. V was pared by 5 bases and J by 0 bases, with 9 bases between. The CDR3 sequence: CASSQGPSTDTQYF. The DNA for the CDR3 is TGTGCCAGCAGCCAGGGGCCTAGCACAGATACGCAGTATTTT.

The chain links TRBV20-1 to TRBJ2-7; the D is unclear. The CDR3 length is 15 residues. V was shortened by 0 bases and J by 1 base, with 13 bases between the two germline ends. Germline V gene data show CDR1 as DFQATT and CDR2 as SNEGSKA (reference sequence). CDR3 amino acids: CSARDTGGVSYEQYF. The CDR3 DNA is TGCAGTGCTAGAGATACCGGTGGGGTTTCCTACGAGCAGTACTTC.

This clonotype was counted many times. The chain links TRBV19 to TRBJ2-4, with a weak D call TRBD2 (5 bases). Trimming took 6 bases from V and 6 from J, leaving 6 bases between them. The CDR3 loop spans 11 amino acids. Germline CDR1 is LNHDA and CDR2 is SQIVND (reference sequence). The DNA for the CDR3 is TGTGCCAGTAGGGCGGGAAACATTCAGTACTTC. Amino acid sequence: CASRAGNIQYF.

The V and J genes are TRBV14 and TRBJ1-1; D remains unclear. In germline, CDR1 is SGHDN, CDR2 FVKESK. V was clipped by 1 base and J by 4 bases, with 13 bases between them. The CDR3 is 15 amino acids. Here the CDR3 DNA reads TGTGCCAGCAGCCAAGGTCCACAACCAACCACTGAAGCTTTCTTT. Protein: CASSQGPQPTTEAFF.

The chain links TRBV29-1 to TRBJ2-7; D unclear. CDR1 SQVTM and CDR2 ANQGSEA come from the germline V gene. The CDR3 runs to 12 residues. The ends were cut back, 4 bases at V and 4 bases at J, with 11 bases in the middle. CDR3 DNA sequence: TGCAGCGTTGGAATGGGGATTTACGAGCAGTACTTC. Translating gives CSVGMGIYEQYF.

This chain's CDR3 is CASSLKGNNQPQHF. The CDR3 DNA sequence: TGTGCCAGCAGTTTAAAGGGTAACAATCAGCCCCAGCATTTT. The genes are TRBV12-3 or TRBV12-4 and TRBJ1-5; no clear D gene. The V gene lost 2 bases and the J gene lost 3 bases, with 8 bases spanning the gap. The CDR3 is made up of 14 amino acids.

Only a few counts were recorded for this clonotype. The gene calls are TRBV25-1 and TRBJ1-4; D gene ambiguous. Germline values: CDR1 MGHDK, CDR2 SYGVNS. This CDR3 has 11 amino acids. Trimming took 6 bases from V and 8 from J, leaving 7 bases between them. CDR3 protein: CASRQLEKLFF. The CDR3 DNA reads TGTGCCAGCAGGCAGTTGGAAAAACTGTTTTTT.

The genes are TRBV6-6 and TRBJ2-5, with a possible D match to TRBD2 (5 bases). This CDR3 is 12 amino acids long. Per germline, CDR1 MNHNY and CDR2 SVGAGI (reference sequence). V was clipped by 5 bases and J by 4 bases, with 8 bases between them. CDR3 in amino acids: CASSEGGETQYF. CDR3 nucleotides: TGTGCCAGCAGTGAAGGAGGAGAGACCCAGTACTTC.

This chain uses TRBV9 with TRBJ2-7; D might be TRBD1 (6 bases). This CDR3 comprises 16 residues. Germline V lookup: CDR1 SGDLS, CDR2 YYNGEE. The V end lost 2 bases, the J end lost 2 bases, and 17 bases lay between the germline ends. CDR3 residues: CASSVSGTTTAYEQYF. In DNA form, the CDR3 reads TGTGCCAGCAGCGTGTCCGGGACAACAACGGCCTACGAGCAGTACTTC.

The V call is TRBV7-9, the J call TRBJ2-7, with a tentative D call TRBD1 (6 bases). Germline V gives CDR1 SEHNR, CDR2 FQNEAQ (reference sequence). The CDR3 runs to 15 residues. The V and J ends lost 4 bases and 3 bases respectively, with 16 bases between them. CDR3 DNA: TGTGCCAGCAGCTCCCCGGGACAAGGACACTACGAGCAGTACTTC. This translates into CASSSPGQGHYEQYF.

This clonotype is a singleton in its sample. This rearrangement joins TRBV20-1 to TRBJ1-1, with TRBD1 identical over 7 bases. The germline gives CDR1 DFQATT, CDR2 SNEGSKA (reference sequence). The CDR3 is 12 amino acids. V trimming: 4 bases; J trimming: 14 bases; junction bases outside the gene matches: 13. The CDR3 loop is CSAKTGNTEGFF. CDR3 coding DNA: TGCAGTGCTAAGACAGGGAACACTGAAGGGTTCTTT.

The genes are TRBV29-1 and TRBJ1-1, with TRBD1 as a possible D gene (5 bases). V was trimmed by 4 bases and J by 2 bases, leaving 8 bases between them. The CDR3 is made up of 12 amino acids. CDR1 and CDR2 from the germline V gene are SQVTM and ANQGSEA. CDR3 region: CSVGDRNTEAFF. CDR3 coding DNA: TGCAGCGTTGGAGACAGAAACACTGAAGCTTTCTTT.

J is TRBJ2-3 and V is TRBV9; 8 positions agree with TRBD2. Germline lookup yields CDR1 SGDLS and CDR2 YYNGEE. V lost 4 bases and J lost 1; bases outside the gene matches: 17. CDR3 length: 19 amino acids. The CDR3 DNA is TGTGCCAGCAGCCCTAGTGGGGAGTTAGCGGGGCCACGCACAGATACGCAGTATTTT. It codes for CASSPSGELAGPRTDTQYF.

The V call is TRBV29-1, the J call TRBJ1-2, with 8 bases lining up with TRBD1. Germline V CDR1 and CDR2: SQVTM, ANQGSEA. The CDR3 sequence is 13 residues long. Trimming removed 7 bases from V and 3 bases from J; junction bases left unmatched: 7. The DNA for the CDR3 is TGCAGCGCCAGGGGGCGGGACGACTATGGCTACACCTTC. Protein sequence: CSARGRDDYGYTF.

This chain uses TRBV11-2 with TRBJ1-1, with 8 bases identical to TRBD1. After removal of 3 bases from V and 8 bases from J, the junction contained 5 bases not matched to a gene. This CDR3 is built from 13 residues. The germline gives CDR1 SGHAT, CDR2 FQNNGV. CDR3 loop: CASSFDRGGEAFF. As DNA, the CDR3 is TGTGCCAGCAGCTTCGACAGGGGCGGAGAAGCTTTCTTT.